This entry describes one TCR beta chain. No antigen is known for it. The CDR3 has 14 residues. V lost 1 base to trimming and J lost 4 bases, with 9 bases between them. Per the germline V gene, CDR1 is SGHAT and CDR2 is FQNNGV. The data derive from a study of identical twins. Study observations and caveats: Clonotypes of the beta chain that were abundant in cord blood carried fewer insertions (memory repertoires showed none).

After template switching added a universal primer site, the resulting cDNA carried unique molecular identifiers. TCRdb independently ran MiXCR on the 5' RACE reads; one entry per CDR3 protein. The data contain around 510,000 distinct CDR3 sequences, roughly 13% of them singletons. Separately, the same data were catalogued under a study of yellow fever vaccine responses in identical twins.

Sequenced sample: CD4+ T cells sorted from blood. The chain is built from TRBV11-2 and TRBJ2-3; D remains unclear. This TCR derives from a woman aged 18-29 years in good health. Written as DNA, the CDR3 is TGTGCCAGCAGCTTAGGGCAGGTCCCAGATACGCAGTATTTT. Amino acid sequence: CASSLGQVPDTQYF.